One sample yielded the 3 T cell receptor beta chains listed below, sequenced in a study of PD-1 blockade in mismatch repair-deficient tumors. Sequencing was performed with immunoSEQ multiplex PCR; in TCRdb, only in-frame clones are kept and a portion is missing. The sample lists some 120,000 clones, 88% seen once, with roughly 12% in the top ten. This specimen consisted of peripheral blood, obtained approximately 69 weeks after starting pembrolizumab. Receptor source: an adult with mismatch repair-deficient cancer.

The chain combines TRBV7-8 with TRBJ1-5; D not resolved. The V gene lost 5 bases and the J gene lost 5 bases, with 10 bases spanning the gap. Per the germline V gene, CDR1 is SGHVS and CDR2 is FQNEAQ. This CDR3 has 13 amino acids. The CDR3: CASSPRPDQPQHF. The CDR3 DNA reads TGTGCCAGCAGCCCCCGCCCTGATCAGCCCCAGCATTTT.

The rearrangement joins TRBV7-9 to TRBJ2-7; 10 bases map to TRBD2. Unmatched junction bases numbered 5, after V lost 5 bases and J lost 4 bases. The CDR3 extends over 14 amino acids. From germline, CDR1 is SEHNR and CDR2 FQNEAQ (reference sequence). In DNA, the CDR3 is TGTGCCAGCAGCCGGGCTAGCGGGAGTTACGAGCAGTACTTC. Its translation: CASSRASGSYEQYF.

The gene calls are TRBV19 and TRBJ1-5; 9 bases line up with TRBD1. Per the germline V gene, CDR1 is LNHDA and CDR2 is SQIVND (reference sequence). J lost 4 bases, V lost 0 bases, and 7 bases had no gene match. The CDR3 extends over 17 amino acids. CDR3 in amino acids: CASSIETGTGMNQPQHF. The CDR3 region has the DNA TGTGCCAGTAGTATAGAAACCGGGACAGGGATGAATCAGCCCCAGCATTTT.